A selection of T cell receptor beta chains follows, all from one sample in a study of long-term antiretroviral therapy in people with HIV. Only in-frame clones appear in the TCRdb table, and some are missing; sequencing was by immunoSEQ multiplex PCR. There are 20,000 to 25,000 clones in the sample; approximately 81% occur only once, and roughly 12% lies in the top ten. The source was unsorted PBMCs, collected 0.1 years before starting antiretroviral therapy. These receptors all come from a man in his forties with HIV. Both conserved end residues are part of each CDR3. D genes are given only for firm matches. Expanded clones are given a class, and other clones once, few, many or no size at all.

clone_size j_call d_call v_call cdr3_nt cdr3_aa
few TRBJ2-7 NA TRBV10-3 TGTGCCATCAGTCCCGGGACATCACACGAGCAGTACTTC CAISPGTSHEQYF
few TRBJ1-6 TRBD1 TRBV28 TGTGCCAGCAGGGAGGGACAGGGAATACCCAATTCACCCCTCCACTTT CASREGQGIPNSPLHF
medium-sized TRBJ1-5 TRBD1 TRBV19 TGTGCCAGTAGACCCGGGACAGGGGGGTATCAGCCCCAGCATTTT CASRPGTGGYQPQHF
NA TRBJ2-7 NA TRBV5-1 TGCGCCAGCAGCTCGGGGGCTAGCGTGGCGGACGAGCAGTACTTC CASSSGASVADEQYF
NA TRBJ2-3 TRBD1 TRBV11-1 TGTGCCAGCAGCTTCTTACCGGGACAGATGGATACGCAGTATTTT CASSFLPGQMDTQYF
NA TRBJ2-7 TRBD1 TRBV6-5 TGTGCCAGCAGTTATGACAGGGGGTACGAGCAGTACTTC CASSYDRGYEQYF
NA TRBJ2-3 NA TRBV7-9 TGTGCCAGCAGCTTCGGGCGTTTAGATACGCAGTATTTT CASSFGRLDTQYF
NA TRBJ2-2 TRBD1 TRBV27 TGTGCCAGCGGTTCATTGGGACAGGAGAACACCGGGGAGCTGTTTTTT CASGSLGQENTGELFF
NA TRBJ2-3 TRBD2 TRBV6-1 TGTGCCAGCAGTGAAAAGCTAGCGGGGGCCTCCGGGGATACGCAGTATTTT CASSEKLAGASGDTQYF
NA TRBJ2-2 TRBD2 TRBV6-5 TGTGCCAGCAGTTATGAGCGGGGTTACACCGGGGAGCTGTTTTTT CASSYERGYTGELFF
NA TRBJ2-3 NA TRBV5-1 TGCGCCAGCAGACGCACCCCCGGGGGTAGCACAGATACGCAGTATTTT CASRRTPGGSTDTQYF
NA TRBJ1-1 NA TRBV2 TGTGCCAGCAGCCAGACAGGACGGGAAACTGAAGCTTTCTTT CASSQTGRETEAFF
NA TRBJ2-7 TRBD2 TRBV10-3 TGTGCCACCGAAGGGACTAGCAACTACGAGCAGTACTTC CATEGTSNYEQYF
once TRBJ1-5 NA TRBV19 TGTGCCAGTAGTAGATCCGGAACAGGCAATCAGCCCCAGCATTTT CASSRSGTGNQPQHF
NA TRBJ2-7 NA TRBV18 TGTGCCAGCTCCTCGACAAACTCCTACGAGCAGTACTTC CASSSTNSYEQYF
NA TRBJ1-2 NA TRBV9 TGTGCCAGCAGCGGTCCGTCGGGGCGCGGGAACTATGGCTACACCTTC CASSGPSGRGNYGYTF
NA TRBJ2-2 TRBD2 TRBV7-9 TGTGCCAGCAGCCCACTAGCTAGCGGGGGACTATCGAACACCGGGGAGCTGTTTTTT CASSPLASGGLSNTGELFF
NA TRBJ2-7 TRBD1 TRBV4-1 TGCGCCAGCAGCCAAGCCTCGGGACAGAGCTACGAGCAGTACTTC CASSQASGQSYEQYF
NA TRBJ2-4 NA TRBV5-4 TGTGCCAGCAGCCCTCAGGGTAGCAAAAACATTCAGTACTTC CASSPQGSKNIQYF
NA TRBJ2-3 TRBD2 TRBV6-5 TGTGCCAGCAGTTCTCGGGAGGCAACAGATACGCAGTATTTT CASSSREATDTQYF
few TRBJ2-7 NA TRBV5-1 TGCGCCAGCAGCTGGGGGACTGGGCCCTCCTACGAGCAGTACTTC CASSWGTGPSYEQYF
NA TRBJ2-7 NA TRBV18 TGTGCCAGCTCACGTTCTAGTGACCTTGCCTACGAGCAGTACTTC CASSRSSDLAYEQYF
NA TRBJ2-7 NA TRBV5-6 TGTGCCAGCAGTTCCACCGGGACTGGCGGCCTCGAGCAGTACTTC CASSSTGTGGLEQYF
NA TRBJ2-5 NA TRBV28 TGTGCCAGCAGTTTCTCAGAACGGAAAGGGACCCAGTACTTC CASSFSERKGTQYF
NA TRBJ1-2 TRBD1 TRBV18 TGTGCCAGCTCACCAGTGGACAGGGGGCTCTATGGCTACACCTTC CASSPVDRGLYGYTF
once TRBJ2-1 TRBD2 TRBV5-6 TGTGCCAGCAGCTTGGCAGCGGGGAATGAGCAGTTCTTC CASSLAAGNEQFF
NA TRBJ2-7 NA TRBV6-1 TGTGCCAGCGGAGATTTGTACTTC CASGDLYF
NA TRBJ2-1 TRBD2 TRBV2 TGTGCCAGCAGTGATTTGACGACTAGCGGGAGAAGGGCTGAGCAGTTCTTC CASSDLTTSGRRAEQFF
NA TRBJ2-7 NA TRBV5-1 TGCGCCAGCAGCTTGGCCGGGACCTCCGAGCAGTACTTC CASSLAGTSEQYF
once TRBJ1-1 NA TRBV27 TGTGCCAGCACCGCGCACCGCATGAACACTGAAGCTTTCTTT CASTAHRMNTEAFF
NA TRBJ2-5 NA TRBV9 TGTGCCAGCAGCGTTGGGGGGCAAGAGACCCAGTACTTC CASSVGGQETQYF
NA TRBJ1-2 NA TRBV6-1 TGTGCCAGCAGTGAGGTGGGGCGCGGAGGCTACACCTTC CASSEVGRGGYTF
NA TRBJ2-5 NA TRBV13 TGTGCCAGCAGCAGAGGGTACCAAGAGACCCAGTACTTC CASSRGYQETQYF
NA TRBJ2-7 TRBD1 TRBV28 TGTGCCAGCAGGAGATTGACAGGGTTAGAGCAGTACTTC CASRRLTGLEQYF
NA TRBJ1-2 TRBD1 TRBV11-2 TGTGCCAGCAGCTTACCCGGGACAGGGGGCGCAAGGTTTGGCTACACCTTC CASSLPGTGGARFGYTF
NA TRBJ2-7 NA TRBV2 TGTGCCAGCGGGGACGGTCCAACCTACGAGCAGTACTTC CASGDGPTYEQYF
NA TRBJ2-2 NA TRBV7-9 TGTGCCAGCAGCCCCCTTTTAAACACCGGGGAGCTGTTTTTT CASSPLLNTGELFF
once TRBJ1-5 TRBD1 TRBV19 TGTGCCAGTAGTGTTCAAGCAGGGGGCCGCCAGCCCCAGCATTTT CASSVQAGGRQPQHF
once TRBJ1-3 TRBD1 TRBV19 TGTGCCAGTAGGGGACAGGCGAAGAGCTCTGGAAACACCATATATTTT CASRGQAKSSGNTIYF
NA TRBJ1-1 TRBD1 TRBV18 TGTGCCAGCTCACCTTATGACAGGGGAAACACTGAAGCTTTCTTT CASSPYDRGNTEAFF
NA TRBJ2-1 NA TRBV6-6 TGTGCCAGCTACCCAGGCAGGGACACGGGCAATGAGCAGTTCTTC CASYPGRDTGNEQFF
NA TRBJ2-7 TRBD2 TRBV6-5 TGTGCCAGCAGTTACGGAGGCGGGAGAGCCTACGAGCAGTACTTC CASSYGGGRAYEQYF